Each of the 15 T cell receptor beta chains below was sequenced from the same sample in a study of T cell responses to AZD1222 COVID-19 vaccine. Sequencing used immunoSEQ multiplex PCR; TCRdb keeps in-frame clones, though not all of them. The repertoire consists of 140,000 or so clones, with about 86% occurring once and the leading ten covering around 3.6%. This specimen consisted of peripheral blood, obtained on day 0 of AZD1222 vaccination. These receptors all stem from an adult in good health.

The genes are TRBV28 and TRBJ1-2; D not resolved. This CDR3 contains 13 residues. Per the germline V gene, CDR1 is MDHEN and CDR2 is SYDVKM. The ends were cut back, 6 bases at V and 6 bases at J, with 14 bases in the middle. The CDR3 sequence: CASSPPDADGYTF. CDR3 nucleotides: TGTGCCAGCAGCCCTCCCGACGCGGATGGCTACACCTTC.

V usage is TRBV19 and J usage is TRBJ2-7, with TRBD1 as a possible D gene (6 bases). The CDR3 consists of 14 residues. Germline V gives CDR1 LNHDA, CDR2 SQIVND (reference sequence). Trimming removed 3 bases at V and 2 bases at J, with 11 bases between. CDR3 residues: CASSMGHGTYEQYF. DNA for the CDR3: TGTGCCAGTAGTATGGGACACGGGACCTACGAGCAGTACTTC.

The CDR3 bases are TGTGCCAGCAGCTTAATCGGTAACACCGGGGAGCTGTTTTTT. Translation gives CASSLIGNTGELFF. The chain has TRBV11-3 and TRBJ2-2; D gene uncertain. V gave up 2 bases and J gave up 2 bases, with 6 bases separating them. Per germline, CDR1 SGHNT and CDR2 YENEEA. This CDR3 has 14 residues.

The chain carries TRBV18 and TRBJ1-1, with D maybe TRBD1 (6 bases). Germline assignment: CDR1 KGHSH and CDR2 LQKENI. Trimming pared 2 bases from V and 5 bases from J, leaving 18 bases between. The CDR3 is 16 amino acids. DNA of the CDR3: TGTGCCAGCTCACCAAGGGGGGAAACTCTTGGTACTGAAGCTTTCTTT. Protein sequence: CASSPRGETLGTEAFF.

The chain couples TRBV9 to TRBJ2-3; tentatively, D is TRBD2 (6 bases). The ends were cut back, 3 bases at V and 0 bases at J, with 11 bases in the middle. CDR3 length: 15 residues. Germline V gives CDR1 SGDLS, CDR2 YYNGEE. Here the CDR3 DNA reads TGTGCCAGCAGCGCAACCGGGACTAGCACAGATACGCAGTATTTT. Translating gives CASSATGTSTDTQYF.

The chain joins TRBV7-6 to TRBJ2-2; no clear D. Trimming stripped 1 base from V and 2 bases from J, with 8 bases between. This CDR3 is 15 amino acids long. Germline values: CDR1 SGHVS, CDR2 FNYEAQ. The CDR3 region is CASSLGGINTGELFF. For the CDR3, the DNA is TGTGCCAGCAGCTTAGGCGGTATTAACACCGGGGAGCTGTTTTTT.

This chain joins TRBV19 and TRBJ1-2; TRBD1 is a possible D gene (6 bases). Deletions cut 10 bases from V and 0 bases from J, with 21 bases between. The length of the CDR3 is 16 residues. Looked up from germline, CDR1 is LNHDA and CDR2 is SQIVND (reference sequence). The CDR3 region has the DNA TGTGCCACCGAAAAGGGCCCGGGGGGCGCTAACTATGGCTACACCTTC. It yields the protein CATEKGPGGANYGYTF. Full variable domain (missing parts from reference TRBV19 and TRBJ1-2): DGGITQSPKYLFRKEGQNVTLSCEQNLNHDAMYWYRQDPGQGLRLIYYSQIVNDFQKGDIAEGYSVSREKKESFPLTVTSAQKNPTAFYLCATEKGPGGANYGYTFGSGTRLTVV.

J is TRBJ1-1 and V is TRBV9; D not certain. This CDR3 has 13 residues. Germline values: CDR1 SGDLS, CDR2 YYNGEE. Trimming removed 3 bases from V and 0 bases from J, with 6 bases in between. This CDR3 reads CASSGPMNTEAFF. CDR3 coding DNA: TGTGCCAGCAGCGGACCGATGAACACTGAAGCTTTCTTT.

The chain uses TRBV3-1 (or the pseudogene TRBV3-2) and TRBJ2-7; TRBD1 matches 7 bases. The ends lost 3 bases at V and 6 bases at J; junction bases unmatched: 2. Germline CDR1 is LGHDT and CDR2 is YNNKEL (reference sequence). The CDR3 is made up of 12 amino acids. The CDR3 spells CASSHRTGEQYF. The CDR3 DNA reads as TGTGCCAGCAGCCATCGGACAGGCGAGCAGTACTTC.

The V call is TRBV28, the J call TRBJ2-1; 9 bases fit TRBD2. Per germline, CDR1 MDHEN and CDR2 SYDVKM. V lost 2 bases to trimming and J lost 3 bases; unmatched junction nucleotides: 5. CDR3 length: 16 amino acids. CDR3 amino acids: CASSLIRLADYNEQFF. The CDR3 region has the DNA TGTGCCAGCAGTTTAATTAGACTAGCGGACTACAATGAGCAGTTCTTC.

In its sample, this clone was seen once. J is TRBJ2-7 and V is TRBV29-1, with 7 bases matching TRBD2. Germline lookup yields CDR1 SQVTM and CDR2 ANQGSEA. This CDR3 is built from 14 residues. V lost 5 bases, J lost 5 bases, and 12 bases stayed unmatched. The CDR3 here is CSVIGREPRNEQYF. The CDR3 DNA reads as TGCAGCGTTATCGGGCGGGAGCCCCGCAACGAGCAGTACTTC.

This sequence joins TRBV7-8 and TRBJ1-3, with D perhaps matching TRBD1 (5 bases). V lost 4 bases and J lost 4, with 17 bases in between. The CDR3 totals 16 residues. Germline CDR1 is SGHVS and CDR2 is FQNEAQ. CDR3: CASSSAAQGFGNTIYF. In nucleotides, the CDR3 is TGTGCCAGCAGCTCGGCCGCGCAGGGTTTCGGAAACACCATATATTTT.

This clone was recorded once. The DNA of the CDR3 is TGTGCCACCAGCAGAGATAGAGGTGACTATGGCTACACCTTC. Its protein product is CATSRDRGDYGYTF. The J gene is TRBJ1-2, the V gene TRBV15; D remains unclear. The V end was cut by 0 bases, the J end by 3 bases, with 8 bases between. Germline V gene data show CDR1 as LNHNV and CDR2 as YYDKDF (reference sequence). The CDR3 has 14 amino acids.

This chain connects TRBV3-1 (or the pseudogene TRBV3-2) to TRBJ1-2; D remains ambiguous. With 4 bases removed from V and 2 bases from J, the gap between germline ends came to 8 bases. Per germline, CDR1 LGHDT and CDR2 YNNKEL (reference sequence). The CDR3 runs 13 residues. DNA of the CDR3: TGTGCCAGCAGCCCCGAATGGAACTATGGCTACACCTTC. It yields the protein CASSPEWNYGYTF.

The genes are TRBV7-7 and TRBJ2-2; no clear D gene. Looked up from germline, CDR1 is SSHAT and CDR2 is FNYEAQ (reference sequence). The V and J ends lost 4 bases and 2 bases respectively, with 5 bases between them. The CDR3 is made up of 13 amino acids. This CDR3 reads CASSSLNTGELFF. The CDR3 coding sequence is TGTGCCAGCAGCTCCCTCAACACCGGGGAGCTGTTTTTT.